These T cell receptor beta chains were read from a single sample in a study of T cell responses to AZD1222 COVID-19 vaccine. This table comes from immunoSEQ multiplex PCR, and its TCRdb copy is limited to in-frame clones, with some not included. The sample has 66,000 or so clones, around 79% seen once. The sample here was peripheral blood, taken on day 0 of MenACWY control vaccination. These receptors were collected from an adult in good health. CDR3s include the opening cysteine and the closing phenylalanine or tryptophan. The D gene is left open where the match is weak. Only some rows state a clone size, as once, few, many or a class for expanded clones.

TRBD1,TRBJ1-2,NA,TRBV30,CAWSRDREGYTF,TGTGCCTGGAGTCGCGACAGGGAAGGCTACACCTTC
NA,TRBJ2-3,NA,TRBV6-1,CASSEVYTDTQYF,TGTGCCAGCAGTGAAGTGTACACAGATACGCAGTATTTT
TRBD1,TRBJ2-1,NA,TRBV12-5,CASGLQGANEQFF,TGTGCTAGTGGTTTGCAGGGGGCTAATGAGCAGTTCTTC
NA,TRBJ2-1,once,TRBV28,CASSPQGGAAYNEQFF,TGTGCCAGCAGTCCCCAGGGGGGGGCCGCCTACAATGAGCAGTTCTTC
TRBD1,TRBJ1-2,NA,TRBV5-6,CASSLPGTGGDHYGYTF,TGTGCCAGCAGCTTACCCGGGACAGGGGGCGATCACTATGGCTACACCTTC
NA,TRBJ2-1,NA,TRBV27,CASSLAGRYNEQFF,TGTGCCAGCAGTTTAGCGGGGAGATACAATGAGCAGTTCTTC
NA,TRBJ2-7,NA,TRBV28,CASSFLRGPTYPYEQYF,TGTGCCAGCAGTTTTTTGAGGGGACCGACATACCCCTACGAGCAGTACTTC
NA,TRBJ1-5,NA,TRBV2,CASSSGQSNQPQHF,TGTGCCAGCAGTTCAGGACAGAGCAATCAGCCCCAGCATTTT
NA,TRBJ2-1,NA,TRBV29-1,CSAERPDNEQFF,TGCAGCGCCGAGAGGCCCGACAATGAGCAGTTCTTC
NA,TRBJ1-1,NA,TRBV11-1,CASSLADSEAFF,TGTGCCAGCAGCTTAGCGGACAGTGAAGCTTTCTTT
NA,TRBJ1-1,NA,TRBV19,CASSIGRQNTEAFF,TGTGCCAGTAGTATTGGCCGGCAGAACACTGAAGCTTTCTTT
TRBD2,TRBJ2-2,NA,TRBV19,CASRAGADSTGELFF,TGTGCCAGCAGAGCGGGGGCCGACAGCACCGGGGAGCTGTTTTTT
TRBD2,TRBJ2-1,NA,TRBV5-1,CASSSGLAGVGEQFF,TGCGCCAGCAGCTCCGGACTAGCGGGAGTTGGCGAGCAGTTCTTC
NA,TRBJ2-2,once,TRBV19,CASSLPQSTGELFF,TGTGCCAGTAGTCTCCCCCAGTCAACCGGGGAGCTGTTTTTT
NA,TRBJ2-7,NA,TRBV2,CASSERSIGTRYEQYF,TGTGCCAGCAGCGAGAGATCAATAGGGACACGATACGAGCAGTACTTC
NA,TRBJ2-7,NA,TRBV28,CASTPDGSYEQYF,TGTGCCAGCACCCCGGACGGCTCCTACGAGCAGTACTTC
NA,TRBJ2-3,once,TRBV19,CASSTLRQGGKDTQYF,TGTGCCAGTAGTACGCTTAGACAGGGAGGAAAAGATACGCAGTATTTT
NA,TRBJ1-2,NA,TRBV18,CASSPGQNYGYTF,TGTGCCAGCTCACCTGGACAGAACTATGGCTACACCTTC
TRBD1,TRBJ1-4,once,TRBV4-2,CASSPQSTNTGANEKLFF,TGTGCCAGCAGCCCTCAATCAACTAACACAGGGGCAAATGAAAAACTGTTTTTT
NA,TRBJ1-2,few,TRBV6-2/TRBV6-3,CASSTGLRDGYTF,TGTGCCAGCAGCACGGGATTGAGGGATGGCTACACCTTC
TRBD1,TRBJ2-7,NA,TRBV7-9,CASSPKERQGYEQYF,TGTGCCAGCAGCCCGAAGGAGAGACAGGGATACGAGCAGTACTTC
TRBD1,TRBJ2-4,NA,TRBV28,CASSLFGQGENIQYF,TGTGCCAGCAGTTTATTTGGACAGGGCGAAAACATTCAGTACTTC
NA,TRBJ1-6,NA,TRBV28,CASSPPGHSSSYNSPLHF,TGTGCCAGCAGTCCCCCGGGACACTCGAGCTCCTATAATTCACCCCTCCACTTT
NA,TRBJ2-7,NA,TRBV2,CASVRTESSYEQYF,TGTGCCAGCGTAAGGACAGAAAGCTCCTACGAGCAGTACTTC
TRBD2,TRBJ2-3,NA,TRBV11-3,CASSPGLGVADTQYF,TGTGCCAGCAGCCCAGGACTAGGGGTAGCAGATACGCAGTATTTT
NA,TRBJ1-1,few,TRBV24-1,CATSAEGNHGGNTEAFF,TGTGCCACCAGTGCCGAGGGGAACCATGGCGGGAACACTGAAGCTTTCTTT
NA,TRBJ2-1,once,TRBV30,CAWSVRRYNEQFF,TGTGCCTGGAGTGTACGCAGGTACAATGAGCAGTTCTTC
NA,TRBJ1-6,NA,TRBV6-5,CASSYKGSNSPLHF,TGTGCCAGCAGTTATAAGGGCAGTAATTCACCCCTCCACTTT
NA,TRBJ1-2,NA,TRBV5-6,CASSFYRADYGYTF,TGTGCCAGCAGCTTCTACAGGGCCGACTATGGCTACACCTTC
NA,TRBJ2-2,NA,TRBV7-8,CASSPGLNTGELFF,TGTGCCAGCAGCCCGGGCCTTAACACCGGGGAGCTGTTTTTT
NA,TRBJ2-7,NA,TRBV28,CASSPPGVVDEQYF,TGTGCCAGCAGTCCACCGGGGGTCGTGGACGAGCAGTACTTC
NA,TRBJ1-2,few,TRBV5-1,CASRNEPQGNYGYTF,TGCGCCAGCAGAAACGAACCCCAGGGGAACTATGGCTACACCTTC
NA,TRBJ1-5,NA,TRBV6-5,CASRASGGLGQPQHF,TGTGCCAGCAGGGCCTCGGGCGGTCTGGGTCAGCCCCAGCATTTT
TRBD2,TRBJ2-5,NA,TRBV6-5,CASTGGGRAGETQYF,TGTGCCAGCACCGGAGGCGGGAGGGCCGGTGAGACCCAGTACTTC
NA,TRBJ1-2,NA,TRBV30,CAWSRVGGANYGYTF,TGTGCCTGGAGTCGGGTCGGTGGGGCTAACTATGGCTACACCTTC
TRBD1,TRBJ1-5,NA,TRBV28,CASSRQGAVQPQHF,TGTGCCAGCAGCCGTCAGGGGGCGGTTCAGCCCCAGCATTTT
NA,TRBJ1-3,NA,TRBV30,CASKSAGNTIYF,TGTGCCTCTAAATCCGCCGGAAACACCATATATTTT
NA,TRBJ1-2,NA,TRBV7-2,CASSPRGGYGYTF,TGTGCCAGCAGCCCCAGGGGTGGCTATGGCTACACCTTC
TRBD2,TRBJ2-3,few,TRBV19,CASTRGGSTDTQYF,TGTGCCAGTACTCGCGGGGGGAGCACAGATACGCAGTATTTT
NA,TRBJ1-2,NA,TRBV18,CASSPGQGYTF,TGTGCCAGCTCACCGGGGCAAGGCTACACCTTC
NA,TRBJ1-1,NA,TRBV6-5,CASKRSMNTEAFF,TGTGCCAGCAAGCGGAGTATGAACACTGAAGCTTTCTTT
TRBD2,TRBJ2-1,NA,TRBV7-2,CASSSASGGGPGNEQFF,TGTGCCAGCAGCTCCGCCTCCGGGGGGGGCCCTGGGAATGAGCAGTTCTTC
TRBD2,TRBJ2-3,NA,TRBV27,CASSLIAGGADTQYF,TGTGCCAGCAGTTTAATAGCGGGGGGAGCAGATACGCAGTATTTT
NA,TRBJ1-2,NA,TRBV15,CATSRDKTAYGYTF,TGTGCCACCAGCAGAGATAAAACAGCCTATGGCTACACCTTC
TRBD2,TRBJ2-2,once,TRBV5-6,CASSALLAGGITGELFF,TGTGCCAGCAGCGCGTTACTAGCGGGAGGGATCACCGGGGAGCTGTTTTTT
TRBD1,TRBJ2-2,NA,TRBV10-3,CAIRRTGGANTGELFF,TGTGCCATCAGGCGAACAGGGGGCGCGAACACCGGGGAGCTGTTTTTT